This record covers a single T cell receptor beta chain. The data are from a study of blood T cell repertoires in COVID-19. The germline V gene has CDR1 SGHVS and CDR2 FQNEAQ. Trimming left V 0 bases short and J 0 bases short, with 11 bases between. This CDR3 has 16 amino acids. Original analysis: Amplification from reference gene primers served as the basis for estimated nucleated cell counts. Data came from immunoSEQ multiplex PCR; TCRdb stores just in-frame clones and leaves some out. The V and J calls and clone size are taken from that table; D and trimming were inferred from the DNA. The sample yields under 300,000 clones, roughly 80% seen once. The age range of participants was 18 to 89 years, with residence in approximately 25 US areas. Participants' own reports of clinical history determined their cohort assignment. Recovered status in Cohort 3 required two negative PCRs, clearance, or symptom resolution.

The TCR sequence derives from a man aged 50-60 years who had recovered from COVID-19. The sequenced material came from PBMCs or T cells enriched from blood (not recorded which). The chain uses TRBV7-8 and TRBJ1-1; D remains unclear. CDR3 region: CASSLARVPMNTEAFF. The CDR3 nucleotides read TGTGCCAGCAGCTTAGCACGGGTTCCTATGAACACTGAAGCTTTCTTT.